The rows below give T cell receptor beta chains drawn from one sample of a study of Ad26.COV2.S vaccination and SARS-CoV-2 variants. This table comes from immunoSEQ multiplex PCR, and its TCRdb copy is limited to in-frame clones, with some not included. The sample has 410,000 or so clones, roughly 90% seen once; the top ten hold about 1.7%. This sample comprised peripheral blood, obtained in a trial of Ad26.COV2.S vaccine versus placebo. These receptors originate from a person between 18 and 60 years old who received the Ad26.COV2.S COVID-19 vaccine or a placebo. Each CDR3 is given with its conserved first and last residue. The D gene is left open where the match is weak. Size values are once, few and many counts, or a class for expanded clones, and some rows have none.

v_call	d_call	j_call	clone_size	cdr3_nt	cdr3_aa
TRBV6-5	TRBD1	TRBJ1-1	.	TGTGCCAGCAGTCAGACAGGGGTGGACACTGAAGCTTTCTTT	CASSQTGVDTEAFF
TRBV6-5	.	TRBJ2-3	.	TGTGCCAGCAGGCTAACAGATACGCAGTATTTT	CASRLTDTQYF
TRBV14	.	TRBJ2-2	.	TGTGCCAGCAGCCAGCAAGGGCAGGGGAACACCGGGGAGCTGTTTTTT	CASSQQGQGNTGELFF
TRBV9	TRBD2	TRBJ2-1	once	TGTGCCAGCACCTCAGGGACTAGCGGGGGGGGCGAGCAGTTCTTC	CASTSGTSGGGEQFF
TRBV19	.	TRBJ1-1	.	TGTGCCAGTAGTAAGGGATTGAACACTGAAGCTTTCTTT	CASSKGLNTEAFF
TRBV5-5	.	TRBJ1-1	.	TGTGCCAGCAGCTTGGATGGAGGGGCTAACACTGAAGCTTTCTTT	CASSLDGGANTEAFF
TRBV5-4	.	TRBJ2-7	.	TGTGCCAGCAGCCTATTTCCAGGTGCGAGCTCCTACGAGCAGTACTTC	CASSLFPGASSYEQYF
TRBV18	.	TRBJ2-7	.	TGTGCCAGCTCACCACGGCCGCACGAGCAGTACTTC	CASSPRPHEQYF
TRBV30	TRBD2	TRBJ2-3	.	TGTGCCTGGATTTCCGCCGGGCTAGCGGGGACAGATACGCAGTATTTT	CAWISAGLAGTDTQYF
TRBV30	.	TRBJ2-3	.	TGTGCCTGGAGAGAGGGAGGTACAGATACGCAGTATTTT	CAWREGGTDTQYF
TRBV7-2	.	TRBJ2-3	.	TGTGCCAGCAGCTTCGGACAATATACGCAGTATTTT	CASSFGQYTQYF
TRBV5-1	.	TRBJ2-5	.	TGCGCCACTCGCGCAGGCACCCAAGAGACCCAGTACTTC	CATRAGTQETQYF
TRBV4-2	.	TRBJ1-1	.	TGTGCCAGCAGCCATATGACAGAACCCACTGAAGCTTTCTTT	CASSHMTEPTEAFF
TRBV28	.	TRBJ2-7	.	TGTGCCAGCAGTTTTCAGGGAGGCGAGCAGTACTTC	CASSFQGGEQYF
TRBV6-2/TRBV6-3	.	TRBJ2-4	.	TGTGCCAGCAGCCCGCAGGGTAAAGCCAAAAACATTCAGTACTTC	CASSPQGKAKNIQYF
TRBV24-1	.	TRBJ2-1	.	TGTGCCACCAGTGACCTTAACATACACAATGAGCAGTTCTTC	CATSDLNIHNEQFF
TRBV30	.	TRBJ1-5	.	TGTGCCTGGAGTGGAGGTAGTAATCAGCCCCAGCATTTT	CAWSGGSNQPQHF
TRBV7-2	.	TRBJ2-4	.	TGTGCCAGCAGCCATCAAAATACACAGATAGCCAAAAACATTCAGTACTTC	CASSHQNTQIAKNIQYF
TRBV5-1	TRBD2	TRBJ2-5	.	TGCGCCAGCAGCTTGGAAAGCGGGGGTTGGGAGACCCAGTACTTC	CASSLESGGWETQYF
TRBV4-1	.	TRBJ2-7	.	TGCGCCAGCAGCCAAGATCCTCCTGATGGGTTGTGGTACGAGCAGTACTTC	CASSQDPPDGLWYEQYF
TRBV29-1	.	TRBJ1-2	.	TGCAGCGTCCGAAGCGAGGGTTGGGGCTACACCTTC	CSVRSEGWGYTF
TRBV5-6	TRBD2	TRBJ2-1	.	TGTGCCAGCAGCCCGTTGGCGGGGGGGCGGTACAATGAGCAGTTCTTC	CASSPLAGGRYNEQFF
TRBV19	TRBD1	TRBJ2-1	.	TGTGCCAGTAGTACGGGACAGGGGAACCACAATGAGCAGTTCTTC	CASSTGQGNHNEQFF
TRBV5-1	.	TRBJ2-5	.	TGCGCCAGCAGCTTGGAAGGGCTCAAGGAGACCCAGTACTTC	CASSLEGLKETQYF
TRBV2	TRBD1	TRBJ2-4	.	TGTGCCAGCAGTGAAGGACAGGGTGGCAATCAGTACTTC	CASSEGQGGNQYF
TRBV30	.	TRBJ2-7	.	TGTGCCTGGAGTGGAACAGGACCAGGGCGAAACTACGAGCAGTACTTC	CAWSGTGPGRNYEQYF
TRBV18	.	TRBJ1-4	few	TGTGCCAGCTCACGGGAAACAACTAATGAAAAACTGTTTTTT	CASSRETTNEKLFF
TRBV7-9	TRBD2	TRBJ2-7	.	TGTGCCAGCAGCTTCAGAGGGGAGGGCTACGAGCAGTACTTC	CASSFRGEGYEQYF
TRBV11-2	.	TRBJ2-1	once	TGTGCCAGCAGCTTGGGACGGAACAATGAGCAGTTCTTC	CASSLGRNNEQFF
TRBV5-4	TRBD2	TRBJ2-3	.	TGTGCCAGCATCGATCTAGCGGGGGGGCGGACAGATACGCAGTATTTT	CASIDLAGGRTDTQYF
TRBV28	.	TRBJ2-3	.	TGTGCCAGCAGCCAGAGCACAGATACGCAGTATTTT	CASSQSTDTQYF
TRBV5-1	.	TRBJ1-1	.	TGCGCCAGCAGGGTCGGGCAGGGGCCATTAAACACTGAAGCTTTCTTT	CASRVGQGPLNTEAFF
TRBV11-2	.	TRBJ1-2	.	TGTGCCAGCAGCTTAAAAATGCAGGGAAACTATGGCTACACCTTC	CASSLKMQGNYGYTF
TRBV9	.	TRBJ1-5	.	TGTGCCAGCAGCGCCGGACCGCGCGGTAATCAGCCCCAGCATTTT	CASSAGPRGNQPQHF
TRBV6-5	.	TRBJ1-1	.	TGTGCCAGCAGTCGCCCCGGAGGCACTGAAGCTTTCTTT	CASSRPGGTEAFF
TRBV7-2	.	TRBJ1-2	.	TGTGCCAGCAGCCCCCCGCAAGGGAGGCTTTATGGCTACACCTTC	CASSPPQGRLYGYTF
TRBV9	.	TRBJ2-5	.	TGTGCCAGCAGCGGATCAAGGGGTCAGACCCAGTACTTC	CASSGSRGQTQYF
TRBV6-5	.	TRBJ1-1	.	TGTGCCAGCAGTTACTCGACAGTGAACACTGAAGCTTTCTTT	CASSYSTVNTEAFF
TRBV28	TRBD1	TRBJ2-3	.	TGTGCCAGCAGTCCCCGGACAGGAGACACAGATACGCAGTATTTT	CASSPRTGDTDTQYF
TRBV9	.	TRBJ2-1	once	TGTGCCAGCAGCCATTCCCCCGGGACCGAGTATTACAATGAGCAGTTCTTC	CASSHSPGTEYYNEQFF
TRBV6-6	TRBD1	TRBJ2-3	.	TGTGCCAGCAGTTACTCGATGGGGACAGGAACAGATACGCAGTATTTT	CASSYSMGTGTDTQYF
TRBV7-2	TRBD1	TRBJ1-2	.	TGTGCCAGCAGCGCCCAGGGGGCTGGGTATGGCTACACCTTC	CASSAQGAGYGYTF
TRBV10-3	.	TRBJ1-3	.	TGTGCCATCAGTGGCTCCCGGGGTTTCGGAAACACCATATATTTT	CAISGSRGFGNTIYF
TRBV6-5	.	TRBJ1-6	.	TGTGCCAGCAGCCTCACGGACCCCCCCCATTCACCCCTCCACTTT	CASSLTDPPHSPLHF
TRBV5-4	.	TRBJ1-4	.	TGTGCCAGCAGCCCACGGGGTGGCGCGACTAATGAAAAACTGTTTTTT	CASSPRGGATNEKLFF
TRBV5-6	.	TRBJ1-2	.	TGTGCCAGCACCCCGGGTGGGTCAAACTATGGCTACACCTTC	CASTPGGSNYGYTF
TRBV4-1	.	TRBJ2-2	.	TGCGCCAGCAGGCTCGTCGGGAGCGGGGAGCTGTTTTTT	CASRLVGSGELFF
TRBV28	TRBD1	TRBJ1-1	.	TGTGCCAGCAGTTCCAGGGACAGGGACACTGAAGCTTTCTTT	CASSSRDRDTEAFF
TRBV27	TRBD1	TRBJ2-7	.	TGTGCCAGCAGTCCAATACTCCCGGGACAGGAATCCTACGAGCAGTACTTC	CASSPILPGQESYEQYF
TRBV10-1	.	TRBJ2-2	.	TGCGCCAGCAGTGAGGGATTAACCGGGGAGCTGTTTTTT	CASSEGLTGELFF
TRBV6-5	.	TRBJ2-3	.	TGTGCCAGCAGTTACTCGATTTCAGATACGCAGTATTTT	CASSYSISDTQYF